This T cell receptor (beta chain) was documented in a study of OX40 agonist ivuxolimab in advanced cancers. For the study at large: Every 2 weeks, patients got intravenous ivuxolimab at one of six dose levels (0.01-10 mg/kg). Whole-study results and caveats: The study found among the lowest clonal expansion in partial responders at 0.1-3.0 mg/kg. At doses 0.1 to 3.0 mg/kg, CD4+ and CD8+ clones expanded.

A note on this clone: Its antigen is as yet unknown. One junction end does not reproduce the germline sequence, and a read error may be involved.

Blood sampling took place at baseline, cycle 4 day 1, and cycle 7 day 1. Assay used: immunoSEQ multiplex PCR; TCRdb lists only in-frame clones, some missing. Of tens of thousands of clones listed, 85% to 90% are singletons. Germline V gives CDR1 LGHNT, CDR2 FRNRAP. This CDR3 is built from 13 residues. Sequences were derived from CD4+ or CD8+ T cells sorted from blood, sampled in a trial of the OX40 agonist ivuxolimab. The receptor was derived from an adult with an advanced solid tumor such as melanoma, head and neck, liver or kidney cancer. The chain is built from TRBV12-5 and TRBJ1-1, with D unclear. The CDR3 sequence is CASGLEAPTEAFF. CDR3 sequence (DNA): TGTGCTAGTGGCTTGGAGGCCCCCACTGAAGCTTTCTTT.